This T cell receptor (beta chain) was recorded in a study of blood T cell repertoires in COVID-19 (TCRdb year 2020). In terms of the full investigation: Samples from collaborators originated in the United States, Italy and Spain and spanned both the acute and convalescent phases of COVID-19. The prospective study material was composed of cDNA or gDNA derived from T cells, B-cell-depleted T cells, or PBMCs. The dataset comprised deeply sampled blood TCRbeta repertoires from subjects exposed to, actively infected with, or recovered from COVID-19. The repertoires were released in a freely available public database meant as a resource for research on the immune response to SARS-CoV-2. Samples were obtained from the ongoing ImmuneRACE study (first 160 participants) and from about 1,300 subjects provided by 6 global collaborators. A de-identified subject ID, COVID-19 status, age in years and sex were almost always included in the sample metadata. HLA class I and class II types, where available, came from metadata supplied by the sample provider rather than from assay-based typing.

TCRbeta CDR3 regions were amplified from genomic DNA by means of the immunoSEQ Assay, a bias-controlled multiplex PCR. Turning to the authors' computational methods: Nucleated cell counts per sample were estimated from amplification of reference gene primers within the assay. To quantify the absolute abundance of each unique TCRbeta CDR3 rearrangement, sequence reads were collapsed and filtered. For each sample, productive Simpson clonality was calculated as the square root of Simpson's diversity index over productive rearrangements. TCRdb provides this immuneACCESS table in a form limited to in-frame rearrangements. Some clones are lacking; in checked studies, under half of them reflect an unresolved V gene, and why the rest are absent is not known. The V and J calls and clone size are taken from that table; D and trimming were inferred from the DNA. The sample table records 250,000 to 300,000 clones; roughly 87% of these occur just once. The leading ten clones occupy around 1% of the sample.

On this clone: The specificity of this receptor is unknown. No base qualities exist here, and no much larger clone lies one base off it.

Enrolling through a virtual design, the prospective study's participants ranged in age from roughly 18 to 89 years and lived across 20 to 25 United States geographic areas. In the prospective study, cohorts were assigned on the basis of participant-reported clinical history obtained from a screening survey and a study questionnaire. ImmuneRACE Cohort 3 recovered participants were defined by two consecutive negative NP/OP PCR tests, healthcare professional clearance, or symptom resolution. In the prospective study, mobile phlebotomists collected whole blood, serum and a nasopharyngeal or oropharyngeal swab from each participant. Additional blood draws and questionnaires over an approximately 2-month period could optionally be provided by prospective study participants. Before DNA extraction, blood samples from the prospective study were shipped at room temperature or frozen. Taken from cysteine to phenylalanine, the CDR3 has 15 residues. Just the 45-base CDR3 DNA is kept, in frame starting at base 1. V sheds 3 bases and J sheds 7 bases, leaving 16 bases between their ends. Reading the germline V gene gives CDR1 MNHEY and CDR2 SVGEGT.

What the study reported, not specific to this receptor: How much clinical and demographic metadata was included differed by source and by participant, and the metadata was provided uncurated.

The source of this sequence is a woman aged 25 to 39 who had recovered from COVID-19. What was sequenced was PBMCs or T cells enriched from blood (not recorded which). The V and J segments used are TRBV6-2 or TRBV6-3 and TRBJ1-5, and possibly TRBD1, on 6 matching bases. The nucleotides are TGTGCCAGCAGTTATGCAGGGGTTTCGGGGCAGCCCCAGCATTTT. Protein translation: CASSYAGVSGQPQHF.